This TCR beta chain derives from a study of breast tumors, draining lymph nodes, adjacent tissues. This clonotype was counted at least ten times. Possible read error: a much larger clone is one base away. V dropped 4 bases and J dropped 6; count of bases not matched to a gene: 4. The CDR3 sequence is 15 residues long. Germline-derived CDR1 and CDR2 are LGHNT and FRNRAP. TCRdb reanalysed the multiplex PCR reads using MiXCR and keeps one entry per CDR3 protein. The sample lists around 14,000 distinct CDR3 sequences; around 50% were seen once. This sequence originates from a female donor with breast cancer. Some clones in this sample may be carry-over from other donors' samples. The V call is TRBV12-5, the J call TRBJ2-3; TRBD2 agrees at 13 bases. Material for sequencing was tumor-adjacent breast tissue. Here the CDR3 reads CASGCGLAGADTQYF. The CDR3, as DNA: TGTGCTAGTGGTTGCGGACTAGCGGGGGCCGATACGCAGTATTTT.